The clone carrying this T cell receptor beta chain was detected only a few times. Its antigen is undetermined. The data are from a study of post-analysis software for immune sequencing data. Across the study: Progressive-relapsing, secondary progressive and relapsing-remitting multiple sclerosis were among the disease courses included.

Overall study results and limits: Comparison with controls showed significantly lower normalized Chao1 diversity in multiple sclerosis patients. Patients had higher frequencies than controls of a handful of TRBV segments, including TRBV5-6, TRBV5-1 and TRBV20-1. F measure grouped same-batch samples tightly together.

Germline V CDR1 and CDR2: SGHDT, YYEEEE. CDR3 length equals 15 residues. The V end was cut by 2 bases, the J end by 2 bases, with 11 bases between. Prepared TCR beta cDNA libraries contained unique molecular identifiers. TCRdb reanalysed the PCR reads using MiXCR and keeps one entry per CDR3 protein. The sample has approximately 730,000 distinct CDR3 sequences; roughly 30% are singletons. Sequencing was carried out using blood. This chain joins TRBV5-6 and TRBJ1-5, with D hard to call. This receptor was identified in a girl aged 5-17 years with multiple sclerosis. CDR3 region: CASSFGRGRNQPQHF. In DNA form, the CDR3 reads TGTGCCAGCAGCTTTGGACGAGGGCGCAATCAGCCCCAGCATTTT.